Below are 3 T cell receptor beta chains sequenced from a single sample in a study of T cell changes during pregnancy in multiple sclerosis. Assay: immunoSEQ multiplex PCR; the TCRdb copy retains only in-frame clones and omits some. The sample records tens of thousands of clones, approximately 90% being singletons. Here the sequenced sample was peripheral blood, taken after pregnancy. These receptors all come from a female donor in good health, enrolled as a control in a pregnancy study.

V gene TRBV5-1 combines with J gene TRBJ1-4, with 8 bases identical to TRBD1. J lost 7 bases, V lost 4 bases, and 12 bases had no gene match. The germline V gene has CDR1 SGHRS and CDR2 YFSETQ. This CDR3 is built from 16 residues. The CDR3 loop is CASSLNPGGTGEKLFF. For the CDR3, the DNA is TGCGCCAGCAGCCTAAACCCAGGGGGCACGGGTGAAAAACTGTTTTTT.

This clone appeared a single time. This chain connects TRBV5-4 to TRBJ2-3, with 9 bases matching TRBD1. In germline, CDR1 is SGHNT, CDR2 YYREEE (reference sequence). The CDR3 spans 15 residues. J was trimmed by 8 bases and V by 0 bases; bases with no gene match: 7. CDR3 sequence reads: CASSLGTGVMGTQYF. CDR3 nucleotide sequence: TGTGCCAGCAGCTTGGGGACAGGGGTGATGGGTACGCAGTATTTT.

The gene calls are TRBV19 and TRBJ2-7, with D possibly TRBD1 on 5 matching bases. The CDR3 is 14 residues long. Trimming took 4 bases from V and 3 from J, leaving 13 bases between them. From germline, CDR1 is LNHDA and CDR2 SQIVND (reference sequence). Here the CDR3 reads CASSKRQKDYEQYF. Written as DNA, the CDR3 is TGTGCCAGTAGTAAGAGACAGAAAGACTACGAGCAGTACTTC.